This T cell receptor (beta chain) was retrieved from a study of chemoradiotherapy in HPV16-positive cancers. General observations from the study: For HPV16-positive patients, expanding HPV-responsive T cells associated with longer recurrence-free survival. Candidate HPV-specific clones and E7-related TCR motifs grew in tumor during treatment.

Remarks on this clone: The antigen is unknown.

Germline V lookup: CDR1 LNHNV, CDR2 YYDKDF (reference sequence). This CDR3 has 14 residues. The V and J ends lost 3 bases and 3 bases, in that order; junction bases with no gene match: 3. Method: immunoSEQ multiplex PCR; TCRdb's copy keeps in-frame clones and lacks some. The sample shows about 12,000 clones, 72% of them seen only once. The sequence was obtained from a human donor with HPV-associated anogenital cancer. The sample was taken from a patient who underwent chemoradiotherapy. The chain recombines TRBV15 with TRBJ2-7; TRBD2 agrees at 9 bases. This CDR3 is CATSRGLADYEQYF. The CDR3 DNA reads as TGTGCCACCAGCAGGGGACTAGCCGACTACGAGCAGTACTTC.